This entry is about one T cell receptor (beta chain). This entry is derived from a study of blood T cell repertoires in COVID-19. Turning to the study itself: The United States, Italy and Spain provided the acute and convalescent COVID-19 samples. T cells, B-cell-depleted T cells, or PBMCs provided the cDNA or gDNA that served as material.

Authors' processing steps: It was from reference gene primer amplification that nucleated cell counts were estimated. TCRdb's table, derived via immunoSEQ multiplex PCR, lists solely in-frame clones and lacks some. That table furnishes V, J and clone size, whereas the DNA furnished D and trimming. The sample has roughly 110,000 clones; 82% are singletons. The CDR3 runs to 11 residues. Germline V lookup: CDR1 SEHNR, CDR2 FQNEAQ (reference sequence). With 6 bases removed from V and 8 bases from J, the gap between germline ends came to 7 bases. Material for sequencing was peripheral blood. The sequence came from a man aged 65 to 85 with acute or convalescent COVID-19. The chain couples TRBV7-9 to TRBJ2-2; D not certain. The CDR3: CASSFEGELFF. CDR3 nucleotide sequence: TGTGCCAGCAGTTTTGAGGGGGAGCTGTTTTTT. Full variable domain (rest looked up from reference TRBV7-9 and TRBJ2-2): DTGVSQNPRHKITKRGQNVTFRCDPISEHNRLYWYRQTLGQGPEFLTYFQNEAQLEKSRLLSDRFSAERPKGSFSTLEIQRTEQGDSAMYLCASSFEGELFFGEGSRLTVL.